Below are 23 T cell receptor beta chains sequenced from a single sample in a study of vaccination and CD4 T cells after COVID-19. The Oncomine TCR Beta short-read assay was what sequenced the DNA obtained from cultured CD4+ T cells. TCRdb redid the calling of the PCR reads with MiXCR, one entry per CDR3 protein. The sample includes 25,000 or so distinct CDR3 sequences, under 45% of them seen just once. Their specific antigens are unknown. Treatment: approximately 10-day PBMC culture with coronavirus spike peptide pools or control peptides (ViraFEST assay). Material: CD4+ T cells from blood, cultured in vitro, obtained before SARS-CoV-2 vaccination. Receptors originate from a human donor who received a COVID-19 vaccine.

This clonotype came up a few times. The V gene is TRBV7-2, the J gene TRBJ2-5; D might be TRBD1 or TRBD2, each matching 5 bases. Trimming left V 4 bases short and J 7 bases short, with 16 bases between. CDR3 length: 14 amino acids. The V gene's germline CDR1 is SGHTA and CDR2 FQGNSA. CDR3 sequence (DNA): TGTGCCAGCAGCTCTGGGGGTAGGGCTGGGACCCAGTACTTC. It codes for CASSSGGRAGTQYF.

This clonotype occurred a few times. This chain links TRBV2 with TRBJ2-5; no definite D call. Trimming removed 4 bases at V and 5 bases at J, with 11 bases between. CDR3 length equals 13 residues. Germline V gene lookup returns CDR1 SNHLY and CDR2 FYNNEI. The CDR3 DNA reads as TGTGCCAGCAGTGTGGCAGGTTTGGAGACCCAGTACTTC. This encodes CASSVAGLETQYF.

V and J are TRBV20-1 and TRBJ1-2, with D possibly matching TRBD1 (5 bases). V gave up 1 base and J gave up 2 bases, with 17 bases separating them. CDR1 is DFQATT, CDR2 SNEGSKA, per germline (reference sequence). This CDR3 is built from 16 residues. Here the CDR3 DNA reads TGCAGTGCTAGAGCCCGAGGGGAGAACTTAAACTATGGCTACACCTTC. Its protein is CSARARGENLNYGYTF.

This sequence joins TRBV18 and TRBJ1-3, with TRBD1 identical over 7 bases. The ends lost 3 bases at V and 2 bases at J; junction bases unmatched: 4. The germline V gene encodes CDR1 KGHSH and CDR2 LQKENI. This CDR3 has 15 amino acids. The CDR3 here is CASSPTQGTGNTIYF. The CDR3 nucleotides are TGTGCCAGCTCACCTACACAGGGGACTGGAAACACCATATATTTT.

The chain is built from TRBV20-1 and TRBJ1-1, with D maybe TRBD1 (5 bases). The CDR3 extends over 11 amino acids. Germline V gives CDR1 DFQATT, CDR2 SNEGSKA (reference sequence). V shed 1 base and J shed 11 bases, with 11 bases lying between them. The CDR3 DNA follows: TGCAGTGCTAGAGCTGGGGGGTGGGCTTTCTTT. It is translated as CSARAGGWAFF.

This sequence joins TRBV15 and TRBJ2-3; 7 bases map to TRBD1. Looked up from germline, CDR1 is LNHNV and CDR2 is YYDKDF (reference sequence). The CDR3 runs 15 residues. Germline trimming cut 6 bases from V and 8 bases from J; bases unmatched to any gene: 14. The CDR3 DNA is TGTGCCACCAGTACCGACAGGGCGCGTTACGGTACGCAGTATTTT. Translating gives CATSTDRARYGTQYF.

CDR3 loop: CATSEGQGAYEQYF. The CDR3 region has the DNA TGTGCCACCAGTGAGGGACAGGGGGCCTACGAGCAGTACTTC. This chain connects TRBV24-1 to TRBJ2-7, with 11 bases aligning to TRBD1. J was trimmed by 2 bases and V by 4 bases; bases with no gene match: 0. CDR1 is KGHDR and CDR2 is SFDVKD in the germline V gene. CDR3 length: 14 amino acids.

The CDR3 DNA is TGTGCCAGTAGTATCTTGGGCGGCAATCAGCCCCAGCATTTT. Amino acid sequence: CASSILGGNQPQHF. This chain joins TRBV19 and TRBJ1-5; D is unclear. The CDR3 covers 14 residues. Deletions cut 3 bases from V and 2 bases from J, with 8 bases between. Germline assignment: CDR1 LNHDA and CDR2 SQIVND (reference sequence).

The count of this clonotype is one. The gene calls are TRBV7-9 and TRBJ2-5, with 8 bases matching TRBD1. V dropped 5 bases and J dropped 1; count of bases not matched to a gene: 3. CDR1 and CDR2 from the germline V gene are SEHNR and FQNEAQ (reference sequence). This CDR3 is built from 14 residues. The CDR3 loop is CASSQGTGQETQYF. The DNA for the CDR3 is TGTGCCAGCAGCCAAGGGACAGGCCAAGAGACCCAGTACTTC.

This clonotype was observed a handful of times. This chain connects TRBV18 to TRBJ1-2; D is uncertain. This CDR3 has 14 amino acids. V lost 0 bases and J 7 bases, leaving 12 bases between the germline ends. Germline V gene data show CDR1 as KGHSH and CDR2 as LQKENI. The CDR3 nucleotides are TGTGCCAGCTCACCACCGTCGAGAGACACTGGCTACACCTTC. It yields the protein CASSPPSRDTGYTF.

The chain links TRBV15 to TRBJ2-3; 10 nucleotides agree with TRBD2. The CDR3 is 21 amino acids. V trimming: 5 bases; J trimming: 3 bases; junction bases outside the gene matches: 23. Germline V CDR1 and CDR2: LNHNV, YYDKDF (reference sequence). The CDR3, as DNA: TGTGCCACCAGCCCCCGAGAGGTTGGCCTAGCGGGGGACTGGTGGACAGATACGCAGTATTTT. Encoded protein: CATSPREVGLAGDWWTDTQYF.

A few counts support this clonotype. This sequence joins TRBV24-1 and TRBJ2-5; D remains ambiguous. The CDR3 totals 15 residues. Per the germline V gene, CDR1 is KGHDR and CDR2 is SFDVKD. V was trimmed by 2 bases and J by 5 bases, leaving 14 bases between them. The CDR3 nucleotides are TGTGCCACCAGTGATTATGGCACGAACGTTGAGACCCAGTACTTC. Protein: CATSDYGTNVETQYF.

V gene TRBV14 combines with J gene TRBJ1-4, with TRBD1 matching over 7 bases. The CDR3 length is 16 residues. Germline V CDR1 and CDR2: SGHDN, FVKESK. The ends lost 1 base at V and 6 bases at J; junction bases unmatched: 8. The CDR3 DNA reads TGTGCCAGCAGCCAAGCCCCGACAGGGATTTATGAAAAACTGTTTTTT. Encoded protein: CASSQAPTGIYEKLFF.

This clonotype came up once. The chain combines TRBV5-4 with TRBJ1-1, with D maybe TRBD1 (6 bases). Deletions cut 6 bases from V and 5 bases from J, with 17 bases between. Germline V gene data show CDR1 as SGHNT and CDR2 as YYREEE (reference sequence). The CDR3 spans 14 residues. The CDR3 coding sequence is TGTGCCAGCACCCCGAAAGGGGGAAAGACTGAAGCTTTCTTT. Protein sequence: CASTPKGGKTEAFF.

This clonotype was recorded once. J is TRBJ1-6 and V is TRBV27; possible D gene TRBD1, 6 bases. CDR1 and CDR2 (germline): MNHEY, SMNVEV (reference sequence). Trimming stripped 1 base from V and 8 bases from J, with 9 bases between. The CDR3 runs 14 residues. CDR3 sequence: CASSLLGADSPLHF. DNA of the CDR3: TGTGCCAGCAGTTTATTGGGGGCGGATTCACCCCTCCACTTT.

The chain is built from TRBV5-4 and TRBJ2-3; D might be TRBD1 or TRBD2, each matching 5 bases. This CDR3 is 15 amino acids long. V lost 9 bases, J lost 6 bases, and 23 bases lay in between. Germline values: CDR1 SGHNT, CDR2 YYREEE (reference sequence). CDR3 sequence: CATPHNGREGDTQYF. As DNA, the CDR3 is TGTGCCACCCCACATAATGGACGCGAGGGGGATACGCAGTATTTT.

CDR3 nucleotides: TGTGCCTGGAGTGGGCTGGCCGGGGAGCTGTTTTTT. This encodes CAWSGLAGELFF. The chain carries TRBV30 and TRBJ2-2; D ambiguous. V lost 1 base and J lost 6, with 6 bases in between. The CDR3 is 12 amino acids. Germline assignment: CDR1 GTSNPN and CDR2 SVGIG (reference sequence). The full variable domain, completed using reference TRBV30 and TRBJ2-2, is SQTIHQWPATLVQPVGSPLSLECTVEGTSNPNLYWYRQAAGRGLQLLFYSVGIGQISSEVPQNLSASRPQDRQFILSSKKLLLSDSGFYLCAWSGLAGELFFGEGSRLTVL.

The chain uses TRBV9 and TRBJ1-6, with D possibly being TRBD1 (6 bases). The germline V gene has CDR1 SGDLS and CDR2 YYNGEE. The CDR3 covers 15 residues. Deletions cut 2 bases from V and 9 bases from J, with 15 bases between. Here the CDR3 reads CASSVARGLSSPLHF. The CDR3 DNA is TGTGCCAGCAGCGTCGCCAGGGGTCTTAGTTCACCCCTCCACTTT.

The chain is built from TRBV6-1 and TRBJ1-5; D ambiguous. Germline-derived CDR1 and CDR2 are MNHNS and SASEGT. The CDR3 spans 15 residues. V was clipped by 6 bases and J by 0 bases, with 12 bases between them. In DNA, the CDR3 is TGTGCCAGCAGCCCGGACTGGAATAGCAATCAGCCCCAGCATTTT. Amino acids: CASSPDWNSNQPQHF.

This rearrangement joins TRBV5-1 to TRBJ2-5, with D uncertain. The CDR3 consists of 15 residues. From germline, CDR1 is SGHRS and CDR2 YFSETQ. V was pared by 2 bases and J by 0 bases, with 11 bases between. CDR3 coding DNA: TGCGCCAGCAGCTTATACAGTAGTAACCAAGAGACCCAGTACTTC. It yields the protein CASSLYSSNQETQYF.

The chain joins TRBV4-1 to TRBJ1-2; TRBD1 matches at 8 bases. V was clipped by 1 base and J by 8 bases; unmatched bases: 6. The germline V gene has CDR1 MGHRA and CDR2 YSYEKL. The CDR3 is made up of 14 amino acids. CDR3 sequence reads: CASSQADREGGYTF. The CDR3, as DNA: TGCGCCAGCAGCCAAGCGGACAGGGAAGGCGGCTACACCTTC.

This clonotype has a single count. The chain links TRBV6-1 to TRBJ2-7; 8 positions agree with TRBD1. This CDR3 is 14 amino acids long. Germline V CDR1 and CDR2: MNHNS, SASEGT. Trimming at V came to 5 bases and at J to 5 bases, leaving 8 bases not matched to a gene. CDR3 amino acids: CASSPGTGPDEQYF. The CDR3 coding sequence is TGTGCCAGCAGTCCCGGGACAGGTCCCGACGAGCAGTACTTC.

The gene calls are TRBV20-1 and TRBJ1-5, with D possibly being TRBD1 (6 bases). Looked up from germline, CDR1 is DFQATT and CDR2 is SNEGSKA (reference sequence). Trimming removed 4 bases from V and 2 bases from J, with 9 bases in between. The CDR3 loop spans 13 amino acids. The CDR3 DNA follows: TGCAGTGCTACGGGGGGCGGCAATCAGCCCCAGCATTTT. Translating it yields CSATGGGNQPQHF.